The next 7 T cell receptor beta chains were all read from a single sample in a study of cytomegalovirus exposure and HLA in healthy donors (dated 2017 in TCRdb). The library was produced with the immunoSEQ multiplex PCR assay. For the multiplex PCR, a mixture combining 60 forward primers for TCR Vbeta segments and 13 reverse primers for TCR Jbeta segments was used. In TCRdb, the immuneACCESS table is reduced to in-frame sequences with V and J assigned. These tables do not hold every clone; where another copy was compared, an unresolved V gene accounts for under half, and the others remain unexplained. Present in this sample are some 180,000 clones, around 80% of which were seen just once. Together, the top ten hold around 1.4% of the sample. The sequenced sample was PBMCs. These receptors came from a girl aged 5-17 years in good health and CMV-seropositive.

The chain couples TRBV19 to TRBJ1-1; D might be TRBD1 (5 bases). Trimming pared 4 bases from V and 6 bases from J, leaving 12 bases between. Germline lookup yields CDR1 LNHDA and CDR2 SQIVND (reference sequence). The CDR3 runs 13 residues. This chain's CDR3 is CASSNRQGSEAFF. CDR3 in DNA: TGTGCCAGTAGTAACCGTCAGGGTTCTGAAGCTTTCTTT.

CDR3 residues: CAWSLGGGEAFF. CDR3 DNA: TGTGCCTGGAGCCTTGGGGGGGGAGAAGCTTTCTTT. The chain combines TRBV30 with TRBJ1-1, with a possible D match to TRBD1 (5 bases). V lost 3 bases, J lost 8 bases, and 13 bases lay in between. The CDR3 is 12 residues long. Looked up from germline, CDR1 is GTSNPN and CDR2 is SVGIG (reference sequence).

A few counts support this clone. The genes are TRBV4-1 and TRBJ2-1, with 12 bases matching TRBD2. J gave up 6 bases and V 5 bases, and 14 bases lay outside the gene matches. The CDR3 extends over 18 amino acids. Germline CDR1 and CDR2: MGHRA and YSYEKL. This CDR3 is CASSYGPASGRAPNEQFF. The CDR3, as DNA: TGCGCCAGCAGCTACGGGCCCGCTAGCGGGAGGGCCCCCAATGAGCAGTTCTTC.

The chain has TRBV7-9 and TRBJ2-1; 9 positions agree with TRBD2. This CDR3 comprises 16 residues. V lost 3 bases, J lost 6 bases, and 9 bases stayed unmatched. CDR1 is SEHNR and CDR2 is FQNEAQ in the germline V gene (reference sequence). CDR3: CASSLIPGGRGNEQFF. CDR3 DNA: TGTGCCAGCAGCTTGATTCCTGGCGGGAGGGGCAATGAGCAGTTCTTC.

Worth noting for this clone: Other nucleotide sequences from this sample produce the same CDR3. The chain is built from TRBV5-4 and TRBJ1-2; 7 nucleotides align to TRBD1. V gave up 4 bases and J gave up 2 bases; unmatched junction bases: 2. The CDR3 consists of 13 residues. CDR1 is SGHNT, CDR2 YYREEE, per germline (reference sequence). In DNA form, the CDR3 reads TGTGCCAGCAGCCGGGACAGCAACTATGGCTACACCTTC. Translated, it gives CASSRDSNYGYTF.

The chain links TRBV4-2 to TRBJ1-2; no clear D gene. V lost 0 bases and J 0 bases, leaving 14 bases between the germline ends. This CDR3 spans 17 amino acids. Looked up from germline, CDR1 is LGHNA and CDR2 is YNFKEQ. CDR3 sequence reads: CASSQDARPAPNYGYTF. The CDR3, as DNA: TGTGCCAGCAGCCAAGATGCACGTCCAGCGCCTAACTATGGCTACACCTTC.

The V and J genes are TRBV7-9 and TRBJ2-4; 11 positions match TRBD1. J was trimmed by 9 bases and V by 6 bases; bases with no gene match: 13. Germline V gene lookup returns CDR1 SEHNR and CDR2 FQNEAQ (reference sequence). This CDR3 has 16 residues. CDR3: CASRSTGTGGFSIQYF. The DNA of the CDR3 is TGTGCCAGCAGGTCTACCGGGACAGGGGGTTTTAGCATTCAGTACTTC.